This T cell receptor (beta chain) was captured in a study of technical replicates of blood from a few donors. The method was immunoSEQ multiplex PCR; TCRdb's version includes in-frame clones alone and lacks a portion of them. The data contain 75,000 to 90,000 clones, 85% to 95% of them seen just once; the ten biggest clones take up roughly 0.25%. Germline V CDR1 and CDR2: SGHDT, YYEEEE. The length of the CDR3 is 13 residues. The V end was cut by 4 bases, the J end by 6 bases, with 13 bases between. Specimen: T cells isolated from PBMCs. The chain has TRBV5-6 and TRBJ1-2, with a possible D match to TRBD1 (6 bases). This TCR was recovered from a human donor in good health. CDR3 amino acids: CASSPLRGHGYTF. CDR3 DNA: TGTGCCAGCAGCCCGCTCAGGGGCCATGGCTACACCTTC.